The 25 T cell receptor beta chains listed next were all sequenced from one sample in a study of blood T cells in healthy people across ages. The authors ran a second PCR of roughly 7 to 11 cycles using a sample-barcoded 5' primer and a J-beta primer mix. TCRdb recomputed calls from the 5' RACE reads with MiXCR, one row per CDR3 protein. Counted here are about 730,000 distinct CDR3 sequences, roughly two fifths occurring once; the ten biggest clones make up about 20%. The sample was blood. The source is a woman aged 55-69 years in good health.

The V call is TRBV12-3 or TRBV12-4, the J call TRBJ2-4, with D perhaps TRBD1 (6 bases). Gene TRBJ2-5 matches the end of the DNA better, so the J call may be wrong. The CDR3 spans 12 residues. CDR3 sequence: CASSNDRETQYF. As DNA, the CDR3 is TGTGCCAGCAGCAACGACAGGGAGACCCAGTACTTC.

V is TRBV6-5 and J is TRBJ2-3, with TRBD1 as a possible D gene (7 bases). In germline, CDR1 is MNHEY, CDR2 SVGAGI. V was trimmed by 7 bases and J by 0 bases, leaving 17 bases between them. The CDR3 sequence is 16 residues long. In DNA form, the CDR3 reads TGTGCCAGCACCAGACATGGAGGGGGCAGCACAGATACGCAGTATTTT. Protein product: CASTRHGGGSTDTQYF.

This clonotype was seen only a few times. The genes are TRBV20-1 and TRBJ2-1, with 14 bases identical to TRBD2. V lost 5 bases and J lost 7; bases outside the gene matches: 4. CDR1 is DFQATT, CDR2 SNEGSKA, per germline (reference sequence). The CDR3 spans 14 residues. This CDR3 reads CSASGTSGSNEQFF. CDR3 nucleotides: TGCAGTGCTTCCGGGACTAGCGGGAGTAATGAGCAGTTCTTC.

This clonotype was picked up a small number of times. V gene TRBV20-1 combines with J gene TRBJ2-5; a possible D gene is TRBD2 (5 bases). Judging by the DNA end, TRBJ2-7 fits better; the J call may be wrong. The CDR3 totals 14 residues. Germline CDR1 reads DFQATT; CDR2 reads SNEGSKA (reference sequence). The CDR3 coding sequence is TGCAGTGCTAGAGATCCGACTTCGGGGAACGAGCAGTACTTC. Translation gives CSARDPTSGNEQYF.

The gene calls are TRBV4-2 and TRBJ2-1, with 13 bases identical to TRBD2. The length of the CDR3 is 15 residues. The germline V gene has CDR1 LGHNA and CDR2 YNFKEQ. Trimming at V came to 6 bases and at J to 4 bases, leaving 3 bases not matched to a gene. The CDR3 nucleotides are TGTGCCAGCAGAAAACTAGCGGGAGGGTACAATGAGCAGTTCTTC. Protein product: CASRKLAGGYNEQFF.

In its sample, this clonotype was seen a few times. The chain uses TRBV9 and TRBJ1-2; D call uncertain. CDR1 and CDR2 from the germline V gene are SGDLS and YYNGEE. The CDR3 has 13 residues. The V and J ends lost 7 bases and 6 bases respectively, with 16 bases between them. The CDR3 here is CASAPIGLDGYTF. CDR3 nucleotide sequence: TGTGCCAGCGCCCCAATAGGGTTGGATGGCTACACCTTC.

This clonotype was observed a single time. The chain has TRBV19 and TRBJ2-3; TRBD1 matches at 8 bases. Per germline, CDR1 LNHDA and CDR2 SQIVND (reference sequence). J gave up 6 bases and V 5 bases, and 16 bases lay outside the gene matches. The CDR3 runs 17 residues. The CDR3 DNA follows: TGTGCCAGTAGTTCCGACCCTAGGACAGGGTTTAGGGATACGCAGTATTTT. Protein product: CASSSDPRTGFRDTQYF.

V usage is TRBV7-2 and J usage is TRBJ2-7; a weak D match, TRBD1 (6 bases). Deletions cut 0 bases from V and 7 bases from J, with 19 bases between. The CDR3 contains 16 residues. Germline V gene data show CDR1 as SGHTA and CDR2 as FQGNSA. The CDR3 sequence: CASSLARQGFLEEQYF. DNA for the CDR3: TGTGCCAGCAGCTTAGCGCGCCAGGGGTTCCTGGAGGAGCAGTACTTC. The full variable domain, rest sourced from reference TRBV7-2 and TRBJ2-7, is GAGVSQSPSNKVTEKGKDVELRCDPISGHTALYWYRQSLGQGLEFLIYFQGNSAPDKSGLPSDRFSAERTGGSVSTLTIQRTQQEDSAVYLCASSLARQGFLEEQYFGPGTRLTVT.

This clonotype appeared a few times. The J gene is TRBJ1-2, the V gene TRBV29-1, with D possibly matching TRBD1 (6 bases). Germline loops: CDR1 SQVTM, CDR2 ANQGSEA. The CDR3 has 11 amino acids. Trimming removed 7 bases from V and 6 bases from J, with 12 bases in between. The CDR3 spells CSAYTGNGYTF. The CDR3, as DNA: TGCAGCGCGTACACAGGGAATGGCTACACCTTC.

This clonotype has only a few counts. This chain uses TRBV29-1 with TRBJ2-7, with D unclear. V lost 3 bases to trimming and J lost 4 bases, with 7 bases between them. The CDR3 sequence is 11 residues long. Per germline, CDR1 SQVTM and CDR2 ANQGSEA. CDR3 in DNA: TGCAGCGTTGAGGTAGTTTACGAGCAGTACTTC. Its translation is CSVEVVYEQYF.

The rearrangement joins TRBV7-9 to TRBJ2-5; D remains ambiguous. V dropped 0 bases and J dropped 7 bases, with 9 bases sitting between them. There are 13 residues in the CDR3. Germline CDR1 and CDR2: SEHNR and FQNEAQ (reference sequence). The CDR3 protein is CASSLAEWRTQYF. The CDR3, as DNA: TGTGCCAGCAGCTTAGCGGAGTGGAGGACCCAGTACTTC.

This clonotype was detected only a few times. The chain couples TRBV5-1 to TRBJ2-5; possibly TRBD2 for D (5 bases). With 2 bases removed from V and 5 bases from J, the gap between germline ends came to 13 bases. The CDR3 is made up of 14 amino acids. Looked up from germline, CDR1 is SGHRS and CDR2 is YFSETQ. CDR3 DNA sequence: TGCGCCAGCAGCTTTACTCGGGAAGGGGAGACCCAGTACTTC. This sequence encodes CASSFTREGETQYF.

The chain has TRBV28 and TRBJ2-3; D gene uncertain. CDR1 MDHEN and CDR2 SYDVKM come from the germline V gene. Between the trimmed V and J ends, which lost 3 bases and 5 bases, there was a span of 6 bases. CDR3 length equals 12 residues. CDR3 in DNA: TGTGCCAGCAGTTTCAGCCGAGATACGCAGTATTTT. Translated: CASSFSRDTQYF.

This clonotype appeared a single time. The rearrangement joins TRBV20-1 to TRBJ2-1; 14 bases agree with TRBD2. CDR3 length: 16 amino acids. With V trimmed by 6 bases and J by 7 bases, 11 bases remained unmatched. Germline assignment: CDR1 DFQATT and CDR2 SNEGSKA (reference sequence). The CDR3 region has the DNA TGCAGTGCCCCGACTAGCGGGAGGGCCTGGGGGAATGAGCAGTTCTTC. Encoded protein: CSAPTSGRAWGNEQFF.

This chain connects TRBV10-3 to TRBJ2-5; D not certain. V was shortened by 10 bases and J by 2 bases, with 11 bases between the two germline ends. The CDR3 has 12 amino acids. The germline CDR1 and CDR2 sequences are ENHRY and SYGVKD. The CDR3 DNA is TGTGCCACCAGCAACATTCAAGAGACCCAGTACTTC. Encoded protein: CATSNIQETQYF.

This clonotype occurred many times. J is TRBJ2-1 and V is TRBV29-1; 7 bases map to TRBD2. Germline V gene sequence: CDR1 SQVTM, CDR2 ANQGSEA. Germline trimming cut 3 bases from V and 0 bases from J; bases unmatched to any gene: 2. CDR3 length: 14 amino acids. The CDR3 region is CSVDGGSSYNEQFF. The CDR3 DNA is TGCAGCGTTGACGGCGGGAGCTCCTACAATGAGCAGTTCTTC.

In this sample, this clonotype turned up many times. The chain is built from TRBV3-1 and TRBJ2-7; no firm D call. The CDR3 runs 14 residues. Germline loops: CDR1 LGHDT, CDR2 YNNKEL (reference sequence). Deletions cut 2 bases from V and 3 bases from J, with 11 bases between. The CDR3 region is CASSQFRARYEQYF. CDR3 in DNA: TGTGCCAGCAGCCAATTTCGGGCTCGCTACGAGCAGTACTTC.

This rearrangement joins TRBV3-1 to TRBJ2-7; D not certain. This CDR3 comprises 14 residues. Between the trimmed V and J ends, which lost 4 bases and 2 bases, there was a span of 12 bases. The germline gives CDR1 LGHDT, CDR2 YNNKEL (reference sequence). The DNA for the CDR3 is TGTGCCAGCAGCCCCCTCGAGTGGACCTACGAGCAGTACTTC. Amino acid sequence: CASSPLEWTYEQYF.

The chain employs TRBV11-2 and TRBJ2-7; 7 bases fit TRBD1. In germline, CDR1 is SGHAT, CDR2 FQNNGV. CDR3 length: 13 amino acids. After removal of 5 bases from V and 7 bases from J, the junction contained 8 bases not matched to a gene. The CDR3 is CASSTGQSREQYF. As DNA, the CDR3 is TGTGCCAGCAGCACGGGACAGAGCAGGGAGCAGTACTTC.

This clonotype was seen many times. The rearrangement links TRBV29-1 to TRBJ2-5, with D tentatively TRBD1 (5 bases). The V gene's germline CDR1 is SQVTM and CDR2 ANQGSEA. This CDR3 is 13 amino acids long. The V end lost 6 bases, the J end lost 1 base, and 12 bases lay between the germline ends. The CDR3 coding sequence is TGCAGCGTGCGCACGACAGTCCAAGAGACCCAGTACTTC. Protein product: CSVRTTVQETQYF.

This clonotype has a count of ten or more. The chain has TRBV12-3 or TRBV12-4 and TRBJ2-1, with 7 nucleotides matching TRBD2. Unmatched junction bases numbered 3, after V lost 4 bases and J lost 0 bases. The CDR3 runs to 15 residues. This CDR3 reads CASSWGGSSYNEQFF. For the CDR3, the DNA is TGTGCCAGCAGTTGGGGGGGAAGCTCCTACAATGAGCAGTTCTTC.

The chain couples TRBV6-1 to TRBJ2-3; 14 nucleotides match TRBD2. The V segment lost 8 bases and the J segment 4 bases; nucleotides outside the gene matches: 17. Germline V gene sequence: CDR1 MNHNS, CDR2 SASEGT. CDR3 length: 19 amino acids. This CDR3 is CASAHGQGPGLAGADTQYF. DNA of the CDR3: TGTGCCAGCGCCCATGGACAGGGGCCGGGACTAGCGGGGGCAGATACGCAGTATTTT.

This chain uses TRBV20-1 with TRBJ2-1; 7 bases match TRBD2. This CDR3 has 15 amino acids. V was pared by 5 bases and J by 1 base, with 8 bases of the junction left unmatched. Germline CDR1 is DFQATT and CDR2 is SNEGSKA (reference sequence). This chain's CDR3 is CSAGRDYSSYNEQFF. The CDR3 nucleotides read TGCAGTGCTGGTAGGGACTACTCTTCCTACAATGAGCAGTTCTTC.

This clonotype was observed a handful of times. The V and J genes are TRBV7-9 and TRBJ1-4; D may be TRBD1 (5 bases). Germline CDR1 is SEHNR and CDR2 is FQNEAQ (reference sequence). The ends were cut back, 5 bases at V and 6 bases at J, with 13 bases in the middle. This CDR3 has 14 amino acids. DNA for the CDR3: TGTGCCAGCAGCACCGGGACGAGTGATGAAAAACTGTTTTTT. The encoded protein is CASSTGTSDEKLFF. The whole variable domain, filled in from reference TRBV7-9 and TRBJ1-4, reads DTGVSQNPRHKITKRGQNVTFRCDPISEHNRLYWYRQTLGQGPEFLTYFQNEAQLEKSRLLSDRFSAERPKGSFSTLEIQRTEQGDSAMYLCASSTGTSDEKLFFGSGTQLSVL.

In this sample, this clonotype turned up a few times. The rearrangement joins TRBV4-3 to TRBJ2-2; TRBD2 matches 12 bases. The CDR3 length is 16 residues. The germline gives CDR1 LGHNA, CDR2 YSLEER. V shed 4 bases, J shed 7 bases, and the junction held 7 bases outside the gene matches. As DNA, the CDR3 is TGCGCCAGCAGCCCCCGACTAGCGGGAGTCGGCGGGGAGCTGTTTTTT. It yields the protein CASSPRLAGVGGELFF.